These T cell receptor beta chains were read from a single sample in a study of T cells expressing NK-cell markers. With the 5' RACE reads reprocessed, TCRdb shows one record per CDR3 protein and no DNA. The repertoire table contains some 600,000 distinct CDR3 sequences. Material for sequencing was blood T cells: a sorted CD56 or NKG2C T cell subset, CD4+ or CD8+ T cells, or bulk PBMC T cells (not recorded which). Receptors were obtained from a man aged 18 to 29 in good health. Each CDR3 is given with its conserved first and last residue. Each record gives: V gene, J gene, CDR3 protein.

TRBV25-1	TRBJ1-6	CASSGLGVRNSPLHF
TRBV10-3	TRBJ1-1	CATKTGENTEAFF
TRBV20-1	TRBJ1-5	CSAKTGSLNQPQHF
TRBV5-1	TRBJ1-3	CASSSGGGNTIYF
TRBV4-1	TRBJ2-1	CASSQTGLAGGYEQFF
TRBV6-5	TRBJ1-1	CASRGQGSPAGTEAFF
TRBV3-1	TRBJ1-1	CASKRMVNTEAFF
TRBV12-3/TRBV12-4	TRBJ2-3	CATGLGDTDTQYF
TRBV5-6	TRBJ2-3	CASSRLGLATYTDTQYF
TRBV14	TRBJ1-1	CASSDLGGGNTEAFF
TRBV5-1	TRBJ1-1	CASSLAVQRDTEAFF
TRBV28	TRBJ2-7	CASTPGQFDEQYF
TRBV5-1	TRBJ2-1	CASSPDRVGGNEQFF
TRBV7-9	TRBJ2-1	CASSFDRGVYNEQFF
TRBV5-1	TRBJ2-3	CASSPGWADTQYF
TRBV3-1	TRBJ2-1	CASSPRRSRNHNEQFF
TRBV12-5	TRBJ1-4	CASGLDPQGPSTNEKLFF
TRBV29-1	TRBJ2-2	CSARPPGGELFF
TRBV11-2	TRBJ1-1	CASSSRTGSMNTEAFF
TRBV4-2	TRBJ2-1	CASSQVAGMDEQFF
TRBV20-1	TRBJ2-1	CSVPGTGGQGQFF
TRBV10-3	TRBJ2-3	CAISEWGLTSTDTQYF
TRBV5-1	TRBJ2-7	CASRAGTSGSHKPYEQYF
TRBV6-1	TRBJ1-3	CASSATGATGNTIYF
TRBV5-1	TRBJ2-3	CASSLRSQGRTDTQYF
TRBV29-1	TRBJ1-2	CSVEDPQQSYGYTF
TRBV7-9	TRBJ2-6	CASSYDRGTSNVLTF
TRBV27	TRBJ2-5	CASSLGVAADQETQYF
TRBV6-1	TRBJ2-3	CASSLMGPSTDTQYF
TRBV27	TRBJ2-1	CASSFKIESFNNEQFF
TRBV5-1	TRBJ2-1	CASSLVVGGPNEQFF